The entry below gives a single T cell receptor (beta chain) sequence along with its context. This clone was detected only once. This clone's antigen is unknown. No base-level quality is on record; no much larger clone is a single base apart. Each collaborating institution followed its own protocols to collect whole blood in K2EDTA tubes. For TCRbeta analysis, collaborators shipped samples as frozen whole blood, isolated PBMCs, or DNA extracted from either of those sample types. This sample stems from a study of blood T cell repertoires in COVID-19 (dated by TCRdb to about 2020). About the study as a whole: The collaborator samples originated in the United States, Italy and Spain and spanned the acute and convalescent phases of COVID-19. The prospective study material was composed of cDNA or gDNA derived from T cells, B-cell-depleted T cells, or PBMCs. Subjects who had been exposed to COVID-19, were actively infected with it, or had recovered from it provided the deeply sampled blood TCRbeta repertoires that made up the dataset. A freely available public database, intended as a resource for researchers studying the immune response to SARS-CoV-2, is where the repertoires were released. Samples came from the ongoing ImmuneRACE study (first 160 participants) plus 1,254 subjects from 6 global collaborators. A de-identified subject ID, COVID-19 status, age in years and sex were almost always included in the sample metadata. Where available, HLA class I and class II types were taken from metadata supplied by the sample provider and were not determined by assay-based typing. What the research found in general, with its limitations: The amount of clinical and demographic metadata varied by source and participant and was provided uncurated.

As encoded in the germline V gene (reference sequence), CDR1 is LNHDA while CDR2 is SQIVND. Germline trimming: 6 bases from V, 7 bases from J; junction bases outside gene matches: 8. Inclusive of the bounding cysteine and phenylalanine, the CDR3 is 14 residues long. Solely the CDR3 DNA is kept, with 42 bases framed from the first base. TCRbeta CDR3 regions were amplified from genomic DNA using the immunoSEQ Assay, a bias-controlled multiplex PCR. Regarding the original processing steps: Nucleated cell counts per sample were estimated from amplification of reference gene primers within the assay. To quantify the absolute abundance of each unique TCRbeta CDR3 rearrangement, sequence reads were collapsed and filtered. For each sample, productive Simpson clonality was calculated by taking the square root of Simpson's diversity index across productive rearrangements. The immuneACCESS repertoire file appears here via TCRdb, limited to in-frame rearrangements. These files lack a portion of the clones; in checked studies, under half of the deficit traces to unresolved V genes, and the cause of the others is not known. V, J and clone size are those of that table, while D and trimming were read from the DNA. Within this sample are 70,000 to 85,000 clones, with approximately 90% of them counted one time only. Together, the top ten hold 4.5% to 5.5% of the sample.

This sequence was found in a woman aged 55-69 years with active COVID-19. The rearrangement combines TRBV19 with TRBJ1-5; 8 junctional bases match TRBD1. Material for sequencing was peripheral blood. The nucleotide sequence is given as TGTGCCAGTAGCGCCGACAGGGGCAGCCAGCCCCAGCATTTT. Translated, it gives CASSADRGSQPQHF.